This TCR beta chain was documented in a study of siplizumab effects on memory and regulatory T cells. General observations from the study: Proliferating CD4+ or CD8+ clones, roughly 75-95% of them, lacked an assignable naive or memory phenotype.

Concerning this clone itself: The antigen remains unidentified.

The CDR3 consists of 12 residues. Deletions cut 0 bases from V and 7 bases from J, with 3 bases between. Germline CDR1 SGHTA, CDR2 FQGNSA. Only in-frame clones appear in the TCRdb table, and some are missing; sequencing was by immunoSEQ multiplex PCR. Seen here are about 120,000 clones, around 95% observed once, and the top ten hold under 0.2%. The chain couples TRBV7-2 to TRBJ2-2; D is uncertain. The sample taken for sequencing was non-Treg CD4+ T cells sorted from blood. This clonotype was sampled from a human donor in good health. The CDR3 DNA sequence: TGTGCCAGCAGCTTAGCGGACGGGGAGCTGTTTTTT. It specifies CASSLADGELFF.